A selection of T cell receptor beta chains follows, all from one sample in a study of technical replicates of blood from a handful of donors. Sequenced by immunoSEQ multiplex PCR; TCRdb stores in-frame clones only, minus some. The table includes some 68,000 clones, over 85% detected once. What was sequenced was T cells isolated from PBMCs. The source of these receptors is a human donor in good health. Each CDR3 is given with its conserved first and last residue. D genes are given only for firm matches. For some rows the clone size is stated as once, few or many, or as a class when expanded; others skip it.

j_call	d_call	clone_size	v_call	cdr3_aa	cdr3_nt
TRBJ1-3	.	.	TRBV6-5	CASSYLGAAGGNTIYF	TGTGCCAGCAGTTATCTGGGGGCAGCGGGGGGAAACACCATATATTTT
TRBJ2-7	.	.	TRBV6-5	CASAGIDEQYF	TGTGCCAGTGCGGGAATCGACGAGCAGTACTTC
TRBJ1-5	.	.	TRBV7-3	CASSPQGLGQPQHF	TGTGCCAGCAGCCCACAGGGTCTCGGGCAGCCCCAGCATTTT
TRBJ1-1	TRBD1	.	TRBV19	CASTDRVTEAFF	TGTGCCAGTACCGACAGGGTCACTGAAGCTTTCTTT
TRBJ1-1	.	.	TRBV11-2	CASSSPRAGNTEAFF	TGTGCCAGCAGCTCCCCCAGGGCAGGGAACACTGAAGCTTTCTTT
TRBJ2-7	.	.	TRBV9	CASSVDPTVSYEQYF	TGTGCCAGCAGCGTAGATCCTACAGTCTCCTACGAGCAGTACTTC
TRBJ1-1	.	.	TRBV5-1	CASSFQGSKTEAFF	TGCGCCAGCAGCTTTCAGGGTAGTAAGACTGAAGCTTTCTTT
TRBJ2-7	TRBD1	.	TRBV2	CASSAFPGTGSEQYF	TGTGCCAGCAGTGCCTTCCCCGGGACAGGGAGCGAGCAGTACTTC
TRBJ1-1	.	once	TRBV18	CASSPRGGKNTEAFF	TGTGCCAGCTCACCGCGAGGCGGGAAGAACACTGAAGCTTTCTTT
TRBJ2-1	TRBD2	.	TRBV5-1	CASSLTVAGSTNEQFF	TGCGCCAGCAGCTTGACTGTAGCGGGTTCAACTAATGAGCAGTTCTTC
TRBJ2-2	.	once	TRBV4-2	CASSQAGKTGELFF	TGTGCCAGCAGCCAAGCAGGGAAAACCGGGGAGCTGTTTTTT
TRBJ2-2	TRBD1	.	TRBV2	CASKGSGGRTNTGELFF	TGTGCCAGCAAAGGCTCAGGGGGAAGGACGAACACCGGGGAGCTGTTTTTT
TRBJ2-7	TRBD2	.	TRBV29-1	CSAGLAGSSYEQYF	TGCAGCGCCGGACTAGCGGGTTCCTCCTACGAGCAGTACTTC
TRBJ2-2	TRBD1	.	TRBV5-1	CASRWTGNTGELFF	TGCGCCAGCAGGTGGACAGGGAACACCGGGGAGCTGTTTTTT
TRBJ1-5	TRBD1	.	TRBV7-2	CASSLTWTGYSNQPQHF	TGTGCCAGCAGCTTAACATGGACAGGTTATAGCAATCAGCCCCAGCATTTT
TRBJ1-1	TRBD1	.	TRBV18	CASSSGTVNTEAFF	TGTGCCAGCTCGTCAGGGACAGTCAACACTGAAGCTTTCTTT
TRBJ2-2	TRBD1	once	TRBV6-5	CASSRDRDRELFF	TGTGCCAGCAGTCGAGACAGGGACCGGGAGCTGTTTTTT
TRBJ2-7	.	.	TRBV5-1	CASSADTEIYEQYF	TGCGCCAGCAGCGCCGACACAGAGATCTACGAGCAGTACTTC
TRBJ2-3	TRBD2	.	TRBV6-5	CASSRVAGAGDTQYF	TGTGCCAGCAGCCGAGTAGCGGGAGCAGGAGATACGCAGTATTTT
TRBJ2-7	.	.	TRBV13	CASSLRGLYEQYF	TGTGCCAGCAGCTTAAGGGGACTCTACGAGCAGTACTTC
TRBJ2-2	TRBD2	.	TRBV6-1	CASSVAGGNTGELFF	TGTGCCAGCAGTGTGGCGGGAGGGAACACCGGGGAGCTGTTTTTT
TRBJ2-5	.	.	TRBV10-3	CAISESEGRETQYF	TGTGCCATCAGTGAGAGTGAAGGGAGGGAGACCCAGTACTTC
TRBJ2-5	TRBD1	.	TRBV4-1	CASSQAGGSETQYF	TGCGCCAGCAGCCAAGCAGGGGGCTCGGAGACCCAGTACTTC
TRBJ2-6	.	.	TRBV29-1	CSVDGGSGANVLTF	TGCAGCGTAGACGGGGGCTCTGGGGCCAACGTCCTGACTTTC
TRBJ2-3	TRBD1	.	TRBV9	CASSVIGTGTDTQYF	TGTGCCAGCAGCGTGATCGGGACAGGAACAGATACGCAGTATTTT
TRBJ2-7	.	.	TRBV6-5	CASSLSSYEQYF	TGTGCCAGCAGCCTCAGCTCCTACGAGCAGTACTTC
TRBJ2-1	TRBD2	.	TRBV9	CASSVRGLAGDREQFF	TGTGCCAGCAGCGTAAGGGGACTAGCGGGAGATCGCGAGCAGTTCTTC
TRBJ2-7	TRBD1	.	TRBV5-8	CASSHGTGTYEQYF	TGTGCCAGCAGCCACGGGACAGGGACCTACGAGCAGTACTTC
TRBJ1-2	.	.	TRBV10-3	CAISGDQTGYGYTF	TGTGCCATCAGTGGTGATCAAACGGGATATGGCTACACCTTC
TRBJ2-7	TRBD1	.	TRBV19	CASSDGTGFYEQYF	TGTGCCAGTAGTGACGGGACAGGTTTCTACGAGCAGTACTTC
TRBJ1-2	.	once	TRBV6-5	CASSFPEGSKYGYTF	TGTGCCAGCAGTTTCCCAGAGGGCAGCAAGTATGGCTACACCTTC
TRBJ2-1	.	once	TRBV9	CASSVDSGSYNEQFF	TGTGCCAGCAGCGTAGACAGCGGATCCTACAATGAGCAGTTCTTC
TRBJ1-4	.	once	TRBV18	CASSRSGSTNEKLFF	TGTGCCAGCTCTCGATCAGGGTCTACTAATGAAAAACTGTTTTTT
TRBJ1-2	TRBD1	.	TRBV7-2	CASSLTGYGYTF	TGTGCCAGCAGCTTGACAGGGTATGGCTACACCTTC
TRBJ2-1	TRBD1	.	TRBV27	CASSDRGHHNEQFF	TGTGCCAGCTCCGACAGGGGGCACCACAATGAGCAGTTCTTC
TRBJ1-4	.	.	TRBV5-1	CASSLATVATNEKLFF	TGCGCCAGCAGCTTGGCTACGGTTGCAACTAATGAAAAACTGTTTTTT
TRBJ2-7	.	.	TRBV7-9	CASSLVTGPYEQYF	TGTGCCAGCAGCTTAGTAACAGGACCCTACGAGCAGTACTTC
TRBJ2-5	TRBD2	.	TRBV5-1	CASSPGLAGDSETQYF	TGCGCCAGCAGCCCGGGACTAGCGGGAGATTCGGAGACCCAGTACTTC